This TCR beta chain was retrieved from a study of OX40 agonist ivuxolimab in advanced cancers. As for the study in general: The study treated patients with ivuxolimab, an agonistic anti-OX40 (CD134) antibody. Study results and caveats: Partial responders at 0.1-3.0 mg/kg showed near-lowest clonal expansion. At 0.1 to 3.0 mg/kg and by week 6, clonal expansion occurred in CD4+ and CD8+ blood T cells.

V shed 3 bases and J shed 0 bases, with 6 bases lying between them. CDR3 length: 14 residues. The germline V gene encodes CDR1 LNHDA and CDR2 SQIVND (reference sequence). Sequenced by immunoSEQ multiplex PCR; TCRdb stores in-frame clones only, minus some. The sample gives around 46,000 clones, 89% of which show up once; over 9.5% is in the top ten. Note on this clone: Its antigen is currently unknown.

The V gene is TRBV19, the J gene TRBJ1-5, with D hard to call. This sample comprised CD4+ or CD8+ T cells sorted from blood, obtained in a trial of the OX40 agonist ivuxolimab. This TCR was recovered from an adult with an advanced solid tumor such as melanoma, head and neck, liver or kidney cancer. For the CDR3, the DNA is TGTGCCAGTAGTATTTACAGTAGCAATCAGCCCCAGCATTTT. Its translation is CASSIYSSNQPQHF.